A single sample gave rise to the 30 T cell receptor beta chains below, sequenced in a study of blood T cell repertoires in COVID-19. Clones were sequenced by immunoSEQ multiplex PCR, and TCRdb holds only the in-frame ones, with some missing. The sample contains approximately 220,000 clones, more than 70% of which appear only once. Sequenced sample: PBMCs or T cells enriched from blood (not recorded which). These receptor sequences come from a woman in her thirties or forties with acute COVID-19.

This sequence joins TRBV27 and TRBJ1-3; 12 bases align to TRBD1. With 5 bases clipped from V and 3 bases from J, the junction kept 8 bases outside the gene matches. Germline V CDR1 and CDR2: MNHEY, SMNVEV (reference sequence). The CDR3 is 17 residues long. CDR3 nucleotide sequence: TGTGCCAGCAGTACCAGCGGGACAGGGGGCTTTGGAAACACCATATATTTT. This encodes CASSTSGTGGFGNTIYF.

The chain is built from TRBV6-5 and TRBJ1-4; 7 bases line up with TRBD1. CDR1 and CDR2 from the germline V gene are MNHEY and SVGAGI. V trimming: 5 bases; J trimming: 7 bases; junction bases outside the gene matches: 10. The CDR3 contains 15 residues. In DNA form, the CDR3 reads TGTGCCAGCAGTACGCAACAGGGGATGGGTGAAAAACTGTTTTTT. It translates to CASSTQQGMGEKLFF.

V is TRBV6-1 and J is TRBJ1-2, with 8 positions matching TRBD1. Germline CDR1 reads MNHNS; CDR2 reads SASEGT. With V trimmed by 3 bases and J by 4 bases, 10 bases remained unmatched. The CDR3 has 16 amino acids. The DNA for the CDR3 is TGTGCCAGCAGTGACAGGACAGGGAGAGGCGTCTATGGCTACACCTTC. It encodes CASSDRTGRGVYGYTF.

This chain joins TRBV10-1 and TRBJ1-1, with D unresolved. V was trimmed by 3 bases and J by 6 bases, leaving 11 bases between them. The germline CDR1 and CDR2 sequences are WNHNN and SYGVQD (reference sequence). CDR3 length equals 13 residues. CDR3 region: CASSERVSAEAFF. CDR3 bases: TGCGCCAGCAGTGAACGGGTGAGCGCTGAAGCTTTCTTT.

The chain links TRBV19 to TRBJ1-5; a possible D gene is TRBD1 (5 bases). V was trimmed by 1 base and J by 0 bases, leaving 13 bases between them. The CDR3 length is 17 residues. The germline V gene encodes CDR1 LNHDA and CDR2 SQIVND (reference sequence). The CDR3 here is CASSIGPTDYSNQPQHF. CDR3 nucleotides: TGTGCCAGTAGTATAGGCCCGACAGATTATAGCAATCAGCCCCAGCATTTT.

The chain links TRBV7-2 to TRBJ2-5, with D perhaps matching TRBD2 (5 bases). Trimming removed 4 bases from V and 3 bases from J, with 12 bases in between. Germline CDR1 is SGHTA and CDR2 is FQGNSA. The CDR3 totals 14 residues. This CDR3 is CASSWKRREETQYF. CDR3 coding DNA: TGTGCCAGCAGCTGGAAAAGGCGGGAAGAGACCCAGTACTTC.

The sample holds one count of this clone. The rearrangement joins TRBV5-5 to TRBJ2-5; 7 nucleotides agree with TRBD2. CDR3 length equals 15 residues. The trim removed 1 base at V and 2 bases at J, leaving 5 bases unmatched. Germline V gives CDR1 SGHKS, CDR2 YYEKEE (reference sequence). The CDR3 nucleotides read TGTGCCAGCAGCTTGCAAACTAGCGCTCAAGAGACCCAGTACTTC. This gives the protein CASSLQTSAQETQYF.

V is TRBV13 and J is TRBJ1-2, with D tentatively TRBD1 (5 bases). CDR1 is PRHDT and CDR2 is FYEKMQ in the germline V gene (reference sequence). Between the trimmed V and J ends, which lost 5 bases and 0 bases, there was a span of 13 bases. The CDR3 contains 15 residues. CDR3 loop: CASSRNRKANYGYTF. DNA of the CDR3: TGTGCCAGCAGCCGAAACAGGAAAGCTAACTATGGCTACACCTTC.

The chain combines TRBV4-1 with TRBJ2-7, with 7 bases that match TRBD1. The CDR3 extends over 15 amino acids. Per germline, CDR1 MGHRA and CDR2 YSYEKL. With 3 bases clipped from V and 0 bases from J, the junction kept 5 bases outside the gene matches. CDR3 DNA sequence: TGCGCCAGCAGCCATCGGTGGGACAGCTCCTACGAGCAGTACTTC. Residues: CASSHRWDSSYEQYF.

The sample holds one count of this clone. The chain carries TRBV19 and TRBJ1-2, with a possible D match to TRBD1 (6 bases). The germline gives CDR1 LNHDA, CDR2 SQIVND (reference sequence). Trimming left V 7 bases short and J 4 bases short, with 22 bases between. The CDR3 sequence is 16 residues long. The CDR3 DNA is TGTGCCAGTACCGACCATTTCGGACAGATTTCCTATGGCTACACCTTC. Its translation is CASTDHFGQISYGYTF.

The chain has TRBV6-6 and TRBJ2-7, with 13 bases identical to TRBD2. Trimming at V came to 6 bases and at J to 0 bases, leaving 5 bases not matched to a gene. Germline V gives CDR1 MNHNY, CDR2 SVGAGI (reference sequence). This CDR3 is 16 amino acids long. The CDR3 spells CASSLGLAGISYEQYF. CDR3 DNA sequence: TGTGCCAGCAGCCTGGGACTAGCGGGGATCTCCTACGAGCAGTACTTC.

The chain couples TRBV5-4 to TRBJ1-1; D might be TRBD1 (5 bases). Trimming cost V 3 bases and J 4 bases, with 16 bases left between them. Per germline, CDR1 SGHNT and CDR2 YYREEE (reference sequence). The CDR3 totals 15 residues. The CDR3 coding sequence is TGTGCCAGCAGCTCGGAGTTTCAGGGAACCACTGAAGCTTTCTTT. Translated, it gives CASSSEFQGTTEAFF. Using reference TRBV5-4 and TRBJ1-1 for the parts outside the CDR3, the full variable domain is ETGVTQSPTHLIKTRGQQVTLRCSSQSGHNTVSWYQQALGQGPQFIFQYYREEENGRGNFPPRFSGLQFPNYSSELNVNALELDDSALYLCASSSEFQGTTEAFFGQGTRLTVV.

This rearrangement joins TRBV25-1 to TRBJ1-1; 9 nucleotides align to TRBD1. V gave up 6 bases and J gave up 3 bases; unmatched junction bases: 2. The CDR3 spans 13 residues. Germline V CDR1 and CDR2: MGHDK, SYGVNS. The chain's CDR3 is CASSRDRDTEAFF. The CDR3 DNA reads as TGTGCCAGCAGCAGGGACAGGGACACTGAAGCTTTCTTT.

The chain recombines TRBV14 with TRBJ2-2, with D possibly matching TRBD2 (5 bases). Trimming left V 2 bases short and J 3 bases short, with 10 bases between. The CDR3 contains 15 residues. Germline assignment: CDR1 SGHDN and CDR2 FVKESK. CDR3 sequence (DNA): TGTGCCAGCAGCCAAAACGGGATTTACACCGGGGAGCTGTTTTTT. It yields the protein CASSQNGIYTGELFF.

CDR3 nucleotides: TGTGCCAGCAGAGGGATCGGGGGGAACGAGCAGTACTTC. Translated, it gives CASRGIGGNEQYF. The V gene is TRBV11-1, the J gene TRBJ2-7, with TRBD2 matching 7 bases. The CDR3 is made up of 13 amino acids. The V gene's germline CDR1 is SGHAT and CDR2 FQDESV (reference sequence). The V and J ends lost 6 bases and 5 bases, in that order; junction bases with no gene match: 7.

The CDR3 coding sequence is TGTGCCAGCAGTTCCTATTGGGAGAGCAATCAGCCCCAGCATTTT. Protein: CASSSYWESNQPQHF. The chain links TRBV28 to TRBJ1-5; no clear D gene. Per the germline V gene, CDR1 is MDHEN and CDR2 is SYDVKM. The CDR3 has 15 residues. V lost 4 bases and J 1 base, leaving 11 bases between the germline ends.

The chain uses TRBV10-3 and TRBJ1-2; D gene unclear. This CDR3 is built from 14 residues. The germline CDR1 and CDR2 sequences are ENHRY and SYGVKD. The V and J ends lost 2 bases and 3 bases respectively, with 10 bases between them. The CDR3, as DNA: TGTGCCATCAGTGAGAAGTGGGCTGACTATGGCTACACCTTC. This encodes CAISEKWADYGYTF.

The rearrangement joins TRBV14 to TRBJ1-2; 7 bases are shared with TRBD1. V shed 5 bases, J shed 8 bases, and the junction held 5 bases outside the gene matches. The germline CDR1 and CDR2 sequences are SGHDN and FVKESK. This CDR3 comprises 12 residues. The CDR3 DNA reads as TGTGCCAGCAGCGAGACAGGGTTGGGCTACACCTTC. Amino acids: CASSETGLGYTF.

The chain has TRBV5-1 and TRBJ2-7, with D possibly TRBD1 on 6 matching bases. This CDR3 is built from 12 residues. V was clipped by 4 bases and J by 3 bases, with 8 bases between them. From germline, CDR1 is SGHRS and CDR2 YFSETQ. CDR3 in amino acids: CASSRDNYEQYF. DNA of the CDR3: TGCGCCAGCAGCCGGGACAACTACGAGCAGTACTTC. Looking up the rest from reference TRBV5-1 and TRBJ2-7 gives the full variable domain: KAGVTQTPRYLIKTRGQQVTLSCSPISGHRSVSWYQQTPGQGLQFLFEYFSETQRNKGNFPGRFSGRQFSNSRSEMNVSTLELGDSALYLCASSRDNYEQYFGPGTRLTVT.

The rearrangement uses TRBV27 and TRBJ1-6; 9 nucleotides agree with TRBD1. J was trimmed by 7 bases and V by 6 bases; bases with no gene match: 7. CDR1 and CDR2 (germline): MNHEY, SMNVEV (reference sequence). The CDR3 has 15 amino acids. The CDR3 sequence: CASRWTGVWNSPLHF. The CDR3 DNA sequence: TGTGCCAGCAGATGGACAGGGGTATGGAATTCACCCCTCCACTTT.

This chain links TRBV28 with TRBJ1-6; D ambiguous. This CDR3 has 15 residues. The germline V gene encodes CDR1 MDHEN and CDR2 SYDVKM. Trimming removed 6 bases at V and 7 bases at J, with 16 bases between. The CDR3 DNA sequence: TGTGCCAGCAGCCCACCCGGGTCTCGAAATTCACCCCTCCACTTT. As protein: CASSPPGSRNSPLHF. The whole variable domain, filled in from reference TRBV28 and TRBJ1-6, reads DVKVTQSSRYLVKRTGEKVFLECVQDMDHENMFWYRQDPGLGLRLIYFSYDVKMKEKGDIPEGYSVSREKKERFSLILESASTNQTSMYLCASSPPGSRNSPLHFGNGTRLTVT.

This clone has just a few counts. The genes are TRBV5-4 and TRBJ1-5, with D uncertain. Per germline, CDR1 SGHNT and CDR2 YYREEE (reference sequence). This CDR3 has 13 residues. V was shortened by 0 bases and J by 5 bases, with 6 bases between the two germline ends. The CDR3 bases are TGTGCCAGCAGCTTGGCCGGGGATCAGCCCCAGCATTTT. Its protein product is CASSLAGDQPQHF.

In its sample, this clone was seen a few times. The chain employs TRBV27 and TRBJ1-4; the match to TRBD1 covers 7 bases. V lost 7 bases to trimming and J lost 5 bases; unmatched junction nucleotides: 10. The length of the CDR3 is 15 residues. CDR1 MNHEY and CDR2 SMNVEV come from the germline V gene (reference sequence). CDR3 sequence: CASKTTPGGNEKLFF. In DNA, the CDR3 is TGTGCCAGCAAAACTACGCCAGGGGGAAATGAAAAACTGTTTTTT.

V is TRBV9 and J is TRBJ1-4, with TRBD1 matching 7 bases. Germline trimming cut 4 bases from V and 10 bases from J; bases unmatched to any gene: 7. The germline V gene has CDR1 SGDLS and CDR2 YYNGEE. The CDR3 consists of 13 residues. This chain's CDR3 is CASSPGQSGKLFF. CDR3 nucleotide sequence: TGTGCCAGCAGCCCGGGACAGTCCGGAAAACTGTTTTTT.

V and J are TRBV7-9 and TRBJ1-4, with 9 bases lining up with TRBD1. V lost 5 bases, J lost 1 base, and 5 bases stayed unmatched. CDR3 size: 16 residues. Germline lookup yields CDR1 SEHNR and CDR2 FQNEAQ (reference sequence). This CDR3 is CASSPTGGRTNEKLFF. The CDR3 nucleotides are TGTGCCAGCAGCCCTACAGGGGGCCGAACTAATGAAAAACTGTTTTTT.

The count of this clone is one. The rearrangement links TRBV9 to TRBJ1-1, with unresolved D. V was pared by 0 bases and J by 5 bases, with 14 bases between. The germline gives CDR1 SGDLS, CDR2 YYNGEE. The CDR3 loop spans 15 amino acids. CDR3 residues: CASSVGGSQRTEAFF. CDR3 sequence (DNA): TGTGCCAGCAGCGTAGGAGGCAGCCAAAGGACTGAAGCTTTCTTT.

The chain carries TRBV10-3 and TRBJ2-2, with TRBD1 matching 9 bases. V shed 2 bases, J shed 3 bases, and the junction held 10 bases outside the gene matches. The CDR3 runs to 18 residues. Germline values: CDR1 ENHRY, CDR2 SYGVKD. The CDR3 protein is CAISEGIPGTGYTGELFF. CDR3 nucleotide sequence: TGTGCCATCAGTGAGGGGATTCCCGGGACAGGGTACACCGGGGAGCTGTTTTTT.

This clone came up a few times. The V gene is TRBV7-2, the J gene TRBJ2-1; no clear D gene. V gave up 0 bases and J gave up 8 bases, with 8 bases separating them. Germline V lookup: CDR1 SGHTA, CDR2 FQGNSA. The CDR3 length is 13 residues. The CDR3 DNA is TGTGCCAGCAGCTTAGCGAGGATCGATGAGCAGTTCTTC. Its translation: CASSLARIDEQFF. Combining the CDR3 with reference TRBV7-2 and TRBJ2-1 gives the whole variable domain GAGVSQSPSNKVTEKGKDVELRCDPISGHTALYWYRQSLGQGLEFLIYFQGNSAPDKSGLPSDRFSAERTGGSVSTLTIQRTQQEDSAVYLCASSLARIDEQFFGPGTRLTVL.

V is TRBV2 and J is TRBJ1-1; D uncertain. The CDR3 is 13 amino acids. The V end was cut by 7 bases, the J end by 2 bases, with 11 bases between. Germline loops: CDR1 SNHLY, CDR2 FYNNEI. This CDR3 is CASTYRGNTEAFF. The CDR3 nucleotides are TGTGCCAGCACTTACCGAGGAAACACTGAAGCTTTCTTT.

The chain recombines TRBV5-1 with TRBJ1-3; D not resolved. In germline, CDR1 is SGHRS, CDR2 YFSETQ. V was cut by 0 bases and J by 3 bases, with 13 bases left in between. The length of the CDR3 is 16 residues. CDR3 sequence reads: CASSLVGLDDGNTIYF. The CDR3 DNA reads as TGCGCCAGCAGCTTGGTCGGGTTAGACGATGGAAACACCATATATTTT. The complete variable domain, with remaining parts taken from reference TRBV5-1 and TRBJ1-3, reads KAGVTQTPRYLIKTRGQQVTLSCSPISGHRSVSWYQQTPGQGLQFLFEYFSETQRNKGNFPGRFSGRQFSNSRSEMNVSTLELGDSALYLCASSLVGLDDGNTIYFGEGSWLTVV.